Described below is a single T cell receptor beta chain sequence and its context. What it binds is unknown. The sample comes from a study of cytomegalovirus exposure and HLA in healthy donors. Across the study: The study's early data release held about 85 million unique TCRs from HLA-typed donors.

V lost 3 bases to trimming and J lost 1 base, with 15 bases between them. Per the germline V gene, CDR1 is MDHEN and CDR2 is SYDVKM. This CDR3 is built from 16 residues. Study-level results: A classifier reportedly called cytomegalovirus status with high sensitivity and specificity. A later analysis linked a missense variant in DCLRE1C to the trimming of TCR beta V and J genes.

PCR amplification relied on 60 Vbeta primers (plus 13 Jbeta primers). Measured with immunoSEQ multiplex PCR; TCRdb has only the in-frame clones, and not every one. Of about 130,000 clones listed, around 67% are singletons. The V and J genes are TRBV28 and TRBJ1-1; D is unresolved. The sequenced sample was PBMCs. The TCR comes from a woman aged 35 to 49 in good health and CMV-seropositive. The CDR3: CASSLPPSNRNTEAFF. CDR3 bases: TGTGCCAGCAGTTTGCCCCCCTCTAATCGGAACACTGAAGCTTTCTTT.